What follows are 26 T cell receptor beta chains derived from one specimen sequenced in a study of blood T cell repertoires in COVID-19. The assay was immunoSEQ multiplex PCR, and TCRdb's table has in-frame clones only and misses some. In the table there are some 150,000 clones, about 86% of which are singletons. The sequenced material came from peripheral blood. Receptor source: a woman between 50 and 59 years old with active or convalescent COVID-19.

The J gene is TRBJ2-1, the V gene TRBV15; 10 positions match TRBD1. The trim removed 5 bases at V and 10 bases at J, leaving 11 bases unmatched. CDR1 and CDR2 from the germline V gene are LNHNV and YYDKDF (reference sequence). This CDR3 is built from 15 residues. CDR3 protein: CATSGGTGTGDEQFF. The CDR3, as DNA: TGTGCCACCAGCGGAGGAACCGGGACAGGGGACGAGCAGTTCTTC.

The CDR3 reads CASRYTGVSGNTIYF. As DNA, the CDR3 is TGTGCCAGCAGATACACAGGAGTCTCTGGAAACACCATATATTTT. This chain links TRBV3-1 (or the pseudogene TRBV3-2) with TRBJ1-3; weak D call: TRBD1 (5 bases). The germline gives CDR1 LGHDT, CDR2 YNNKEL (reference sequence). CDR3 length: 15 residues. V was pared by 6 bases and J by 0 bases, with 12 bases between.

This clone has a single count. DNA of the CDR3: TGTGCCAGTAGTATTAGATTTCCGACTGAAGTCACAGATACGCAGTATTTT. Translation: CASSIRFPTEVTDTQYF. The V call is TRBV19, the J call TRBJ2-3, with unresolved D. The V gene lost 3 bases and the J gene lost 2 bases, with 18 bases spanning the gap. The germline V gene encodes CDR1 LNHDA and CDR2 SQIVND (reference sequence). CDR3 length: 17 residues. The full variable domain, rest sourced from reference TRBV19 and TRBJ2-3, is DGGITQSPKYLFRKEGQNVTLSCEQNLNHDAMYWYRQDPGQGLRLIYYSQIVNDFQKGDIAEGYSVSREKKESFPLTVTSAQKNPTAFYLCASSIRFPTEVTDTQYFGPGTRLTVL.

Turning to this clone: One end of the junction varies from germline; a read error may be responsible. The V call is TRBV7-9, the J call TRBJ2-3; tentatively, D is TRBD2 (5 bases). Germline values: CDR1 SEHNR, CDR2 FQNEAQ (reference sequence). CDR3 length equals 15 residues. In DNA, the CDR3 is TGTGCCAGCAGCCTAGCTGTTTCTAGCACAGATACGCAGTATTTT. Translating gives CASSLAVSSTDTQYF.

This clone was observed a single time. DNA for the CDR3: TGTGCCAGCAGCTGGTACCGGGTTATGGAGACCCAGTACTTC. It specifies CASSWYRVMETQYF. The chain recombines TRBV7-2 with TRBJ2-5, with D uncertain. V dropped 4 bases and J dropped 5 bases, with 14 bases sitting between them. In germline, CDR1 is SGHTA, CDR2 FQGNSA. The CDR3 totals 14 residues.

The V gene is TRBV5-1, the J gene TRBJ2-5; 9 nucleotides agree with TRBD2. V shed 4 bases and J 1 base; nucleotides not matched to a gene: 8. This CDR3 is 16 amino acids long. Germline V lookup: CDR1 SGHRS, CDR2 YFSETQ. The CDR3 spells CASSRNRGGGQETQYF. CDR3 DNA: TGCGCCAGCAGCCGAAACCGCGGGGGGGGCCAAGAGACCCAGTACTTC.

The V call is TRBV4-2, the J call TRBJ2-5; 8 nucleotides match TRBD1. From germline, CDR1 is LGHNA and CDR2 YNFKEQ. The CDR3 consists of 13 residues. Germline trimming cut 8 bases from V and 2 bases from J; bases unmatched to any gene: 4. The CDR3 loop reads CASARQGQETQYF. The CDR3 DNA reads as TGTGCCAGCGCTCGACAGGGGCAAGAGACCCAGTACTTC.

The chain joins TRBV5-1 to TRBJ1-2; tentatively, D is TRBD1 (6 bases). Looked up from germline, CDR1 is SGHRS and CDR2 is YFSETQ. This CDR3 comprises 14 residues. V shed 0 bases and J shed 8 bases, with 14 bases lying between them. CDR3 bases: TGCGCCAGCAGCTTGGATGGCAGGGGAGACGGCTACACCTTC. It translates to CASSLDGRGDGYTF.

The chain has TRBV19 and TRBJ2-1; TRBD2 might be the D (6 bases). CDR3 size: 16 residues. The V end was cut by 1 base, the J end by 2 bases, with 12 bases between. Germline loops: CDR1 LNHDA, CDR2 SQIVND (reference sequence). The CDR3: CASSIVRGKTYNEQFF. The CDR3 DNA sequence: TGTGCCAGTAGTATAGTGCGGGGAAAAACCTACAATGAGCAGTTCTTC.

The chain is built from TRBV12-3 or TRBV12-4 and TRBJ1-1, with D perhaps TRBD1 (6 bases). V lost 7 bases, J lost 1 base, and 10 bases lay in between. The CDR3 runs to 13 residues. The CDR3 DNA reads as TGTGCCAGCATCGACAGGCCGAACACTGAAGCTTTCTTT. This sequence encodes CASIDRPNTEAFF.

This chain uses TRBV28 with TRBJ1-6; 7 bases line up with TRBD1. The CDR3 contains 14 residues. Germline lookup yields CDR1 MDHEN and CDR2 SYDVKM. With V trimmed by 4 bases and J by 9 bases, 6 bases remained unmatched. CDR3 bases: TGTGCCAGCAGTTCCCCGGGACAGTCTTCACCCCTCCACTTT. Its translation is CASSSPGQSSPLHF.

The rearrangement links TRBV11-2 to TRBJ2-5, with TRBD1 matching 9 bases. The junction had 8 bases not matched to a gene; V was cut back by 3 bases and J by 3 bases. In germline, CDR1 is SGHAT, CDR2 FQNNGV. The CDR3 covers 16 residues. CDR3 coding DNA: TGTGCCAGCAGCTTGAGGGCCGGGACAGGGAAAGAGACCCAGTACTTC. Protein product: CASSLRAGTGKETQYF.

The chain links TRBV5-6 to TRBJ2-3; maybe TRBD1 (6 bases). Germline loops: CDR1 SGHDT, CDR2 YYEEEE. This CDR3 contains 16 residues. With 4 bases removed from V and 4 bases from J, the gap between germline ends came to 19 bases. The CDR3 reads CASSAETGRLADTQYF. CDR3 nucleotides: TGTGCCAGCAGCGCGGAGACAGGCCGTTTGGCAGATACGCAGTATTTT.

This rearrangement joins TRBV18 to TRBJ2-7; TRBD1 aligns across 8 bases. The germline CDR1 and CDR2 sequences are KGHSH and LQKENI. The CDR3 is 13 amino acids. V shed 3 bases and J 2 bases; nucleotides not matched to a gene: 0. The CDR3 nucleotides read TGTGCCAGCTCACCGACAGGGGCCTACGAGCAGTACTTC. Encoded protein: CASSPTGAYEQYF.

This clone was seen a single time. The V call is TRBV5-4, the J call TRBJ2-5; 7 positions match TRBD2. The CDR3 runs 14 residues. Looked up from germline, CDR1 is SGHNT and CDR2 is YYREEE (reference sequence). After removal of 4 bases from V and 2 bases from J, the junction contained 5 bases not matched to a gene. The CDR3 here is CASSLSSGQETQYF. The CDR3 DNA sequence: TGTGCCAGCAGCCTGTCTAGCGGACAAGAGACCCAGTACTTC.

The V call is TRBV2, the J call TRBJ1-1; 9 nucleotides line up with TRBD1. CDR1 and CDR2 (germline): SNHLY, FYNNEI. The CDR3 totals 14 residues. The junction had 7 bases not matched to a gene; V was cut back by 3 bases and J by 8 bases. CDR3 protein: CASSEYRGRMEAFF. DNA of the CDR3: TGTGCCAGCAGTGAGTACAGGGGGCGTATGGAAGCTTTCTTT.

The CDR3 bases are TGTGCCAGCAGTGAGGGGAGTAATTCACCCCTCCACTTT. It codes for CASSEGSNSPLHF. J is TRBJ1-6 and V is TRBV6-4, with D uncertain. Germline CDR1 reads MRHNA; CDR2 reads SNTAGT. CDR3 length: 13 residues. Trimming cost V 3 bases and J 6 bases, with 6 bases left between them.

The chain recombines TRBV6-2 or TRBV6-3 with TRBJ1-2, with 8 bases that match TRBD1. The V segment lost 2 bases and the J segment 0 bases; nucleotides outside the gene matches: 8. The CDR3 has 17 amino acids. Germline V gives CDR1 MNHEY, CDR2 SVGEGT. CDR3 sequence: CASSYKAGGLANYGYTF. The DNA for the CDR3 is TGTGCCAGCAGTTACAAGGCAGGGGGCTTAGCTAACTATGGCTACACCTTC.

This clone was detected once. The genes are TRBV7-2 and TRBJ1-5, with D hard to call. CDR1 and CDR2 from the germline V gene are SGHTA and FQGNSA. The CDR3 totals 15 residues. Trimming cost V 2 bases and J 6 bases, with 14 bases left between them. CDR3 nucleotide sequence: TGTGCCAGCAGCTTATACGATAAAGGGAGTCAGCCCCAGCATTTT. It specifies CASSLYDKGSQPQHF.

This chain joins TRBV29-1 and TRBJ2-3, with 7 bases identical to TRBD2. The length of the CDR3 is 14 residues. The trim removed 3 bases at V and 6 bases at J, leaving 9 bases unmatched. The germline CDR1 and CDR2 sequences are SQVTM and ANQGSEA. The CDR3 sequence: CSVEGGGQGDTQYF. The CDR3 DNA sequence: TGCAGCGTTGAGGGGGGAGGGCAGGGCGATACGCAGTATTTT.

The sample holds one count of this clone. One end of the junction does not line up with germline, which may come from a read error. The chain joins TRBV7-7 to TRBJ2-5, with 8 nucleotides matching TRBD2. Germline V gene data show CDR1 as SSHAT and CDR2 as FNYEAQ (reference sequence). CDR3 length: 15 amino acids. As DNA, the CDR3 is TGTGCTAGCAGCTCCAACGGGGGGGGCCAAGAGACCCAGTACTTC. This sequence encodes CASSSNGGGQETQYF.

The chain links TRBV6-2 or TRBV6-3 to TRBJ1-1, with D unclear. The CDR3 loop spans 14 amino acids. The germline V and J ends were trimmed by 5 bases and 3 bases, with 13 bases remaining between them. CDR1 is MNHEY, CDR2 SVGEGT, per germline. CDR3 bases: TGTGCCAGCAGTGGGAGCAGCTGGGACACTGAAGCTTTCTTT. It specifies CASSGSSWDTEAFF.

The chain has TRBV7-2 and TRBJ2-7, with 9 bases fitting TRBD1. V trimming: 4 bases; J trimming: 5 bases; junction bases outside the gene matches: 15. The CDR3 loop spans 17 amino acids. Germline loops: CDR1 SGHTA, CDR2 FQGNSA. CDR3 sequence reads: CASSWGATTGGGDEQYF. The CDR3 nucleotides read TGTGCCAGCAGCTGGGGGGCAACGACAGGGGGAGGAGACGAGCAGTACTTC.

V is TRBV11-2 and J is TRBJ2-1, with 15 bases identical to TRBD2. CDR3 length: 19 amino acids. Trimming cost V 1 base and J 1 base; bases outside gene matches: 5. Germline V gene data show CDR1 as SGHAT and CDR2 as FQNNGV. CDR3: CASSLVRGLAGGSYNEQFF. Here the CDR3 DNA reads TGTGCCAGCAGCTTAGTCCGGGGACTAGCGGGGGGATCCTACAATGAGCAGTTCTTC. The whole variable domain, remainder taken from reference TRBV11-2 and TRBJ2-1, is EAGVAQSPRYKIIEKRQSVAFWCNPISGHATLYWYQQILGQGPKLLIQFQNNGVVDDSQLPKDRFSAERLKGVDSTLKIQPAKLEDSAVYLCASSLVRGLAGGSYNEQFFGPGTRLTVL.

CDR3 protein: CSASVPPGGNEQFF. DNA of the CDR3: TGCAGTGCTAGTGTTCCGCCCGGGGGGAATGAGCAGTTCTTC. The chain uses TRBV20-1 and TRBJ2-1; 7 bases fit TRBD2. The CDR3 has 14 residues. Trimming at V came to 3 bases and at J to 7 bases, leaving 9 bases not matched to a gene. Germline assignment: CDR1 DFQATT and CDR2 SNEGSKA (reference sequence).

This clone was detected a few times. This chain connects TRBV18 to TRBJ2-7; D is unresolved. Trimming took off 3 bases at V and 0 bases at J, with 18 bases between the two ends. Germline loops: CDR1 KGHSH, CDR2 LQKENI. The CDR3 is 17 residues long. The CDR3: CASSPRSVLLSSYEQYF. CDR3 nucleotides: TGTGCCAGCTCACCGCGCTCGGTATTGTTGAGCTCCTACGAGCAGTACTTC.